The present TCR beta chain was sequenced within a study of blood T cell repertoires in COVID-19. Clones were sequenced by immunoSEQ multiplex PCR, and TCRdb holds only the in-frame ones, with some missing. The sample yields approximately 90,000 clones, roughly 80% seen once. A few counts support this clone. The sequence was collected from a man aged 65 to 85 with COVID-19, enrolled during active disease. The sample comprised peripheral blood.

CDR3 nucleotide sequence: TGTGCCAGCCACAGGGGGAGGAGAACCTTC. Encoded protein: CASHRGRRTF. The chain couples TRBV21-1 to TRBJ1-2; TRBD1 was called by the table and not checked on the DNA. TRBV21-1 is deemed a pseudogene. The CDR3 spans 10 residues.